The text below deals with one T cell receptor (beta chain). The data were taken from a study of T cell responses to AZD1222 COVID-19 vaccine. This CDR3 has 14 residues. J gave up 5 bases and V 6 bases, and 12 bases lay outside the gene matches. Germline V gene sequence: CDR1 SQVTM, CDR2 ANQGSEA. Data came from immunoSEQ multiplex PCR; TCRdb stores just in-frame clones and leaves some out. The sample has some 110,000 clones; approximately 90% are singletons. The TCR sequence derives from an adult who received the AZD1222 COVID-19 vaccine. The starting material was peripheral blood, obtained 28 days after the second AZD1222 dose. V usage is TRBV29-1 and J usage is TRBJ1-2; 7 bases agree with TRBD1. CDR3 bases: TGCAGCGTCGCGGATGGGACAGCTATATATGGCTACACCTTC. It codes for CSVADGTAIYGYTF.